A selection of T cell receptor beta chains follows, all from one sample in a study of cytomegalovirus exposure and HLA in healthy donors. Method: immunoSEQ multiplex PCR; TCRdb's copy keeps in-frame clones and lacks some. The table lists around 110,000 clones, 79% of them singletons. The sequenced sample was PBMCs. The receptors derive from a young woman in good health and CMV-seropositive. The CDR3 runs from the conserved cysteine through the conserved F or W. The D gene is left open where the match is weak. The size field is filled for only some rows; it gives once, few, many or a size class.

>-|-|14|TRBJ2-1|TRBV9
CASSFRDLNNEQFF
TGTGCCAGCAGCTTCCGGGACTTGAACAATGAGCAGTTCTTC
>TRBD2|-|14|TRBJ2-5|TRBV5-1
CASSSGLAQETQYF
TGCGCCAGCAGCTCGGGACTAGCGCAAGAGACCCAGTACTTC
>-|few|13|TRBJ2-5|TRBV19
CASSSDSQETQYF
TGTGCCAGTAGTAGCGACAGCCAAGAGACCCAGTACTTC
>-|-|13|TRBJ1-2|TRBV10-3
CAISYTDAYGYTF
TGTGCCATCAGTTATACAGACGCCTATGGCTACACCTTC
>-|-|14|TRBJ1-1|TRBV7-9
CASMPVGSNTEAFF
TGTGCCAGCATGCCCGTCGGGTCAAACACTGAAGCTTTCTTT
>-|-|15|TRBJ1-2|TRBV16
CASSQSPVITYGYTF
TGTGCCAGCAGCCAATCTCCAGTGATTACCTATGGCTACACCTTC
>-|-|11|TRBJ1-1|TRBV7-9
CASSFVLGAFF
TGTGCCAGCAGCTTCGTTCTAGGAGCTTTCTTT
>TRBD1|-|13|TRBJ1-5|TRBV6-5
CASTGGVNQPQHF
TGTGCCAGTACAGGGGGCGTCAATCAGCCCCAGCATTTT
>TRBD2|-|15|TRBJ2-3|TRBV6-4
CASSDASGSTDTQYF
TGTGCCAGCAGTGACGCTAGCGGTAGCACAGATACGCAGTATTTT
>TRBD2|-|14|TRBJ2-2|TRBV4-1
CASSPGLAGGELFF
TGCGCCAGCAGCCCGGGACTAGCGGGCGGGGAGCTGTTTTTT
>-|-|13|TRBJ2-7|TRBV10-2
CASSRGGQEGQYF
TGCGCCAGCAGTCGGGGAGGCCAGGAGGGACAGTACTTC
>TRBD2|-|17|TRBJ2-2|TRBV5-1
CASSRRPSGRSSGELFF
TGCGCCAGCAGCCGCCGGCCTAGCGGGAGATCGAGCGGGGAGCTGTTTTTT
>TRBD1|-|17|TRBJ2-1|TRBV19
CASSIRQGGSGYNEQFF
TGTGCCAGTAGTATAAGACAGGGGGGTAGCGGATACAATGAGCAGTTCTTC
>-|-|13|TRBJ2-1|TRBV5-5
CASEPSPYNEQFF
TGTGCCAGCGAGCCGAGCCCCTACAATGAGCAGTTCTTC
>-|-|14|TRBJ1-1|TRBV10-3
CAISESRAGSEAFF
TGTGCCATCAGTGAGTCGAGGGCAGGTAGTGAAGCTTTCTTT
>TRBD1|once|16|TRBJ2-5|TRBV5-5
CASSRDRLKYQETQYF
TGTGCCAGCAGTCGGGACAGGTTAAAGTACCAAGAGACCCAGTACTTC
>TRBD1|-|16|TRBJ2-7|TRBV18
CASSLGSGQGPGEQYF
TGTGCCAGCTCACTCGGGTCGGGACAGGGCCCTGGGGAGCAGTACTTC
>TRBD1|once|13|TRBJ2-5|TRBV27
CASRTGGGETQYF
TGTGCCAGCAGGACAGGGGGTGGAGAGACCCAGTACTTC
>-|-|17|TRBJ1-1|TRBV10-1
CASSEGGETGRNTEAFF
TGCGCCAGCAGTGAAGGTGGGGAGACAGGTAGGAACACTGAAGCTTTCTTT
>TRBD1|-|17|TRBJ2-6|TRBV5-6
CASSPGTGLIGANVLTF
TGTGCCAGCAGCCCCGGGACAGGGTTAATTGGGGCCAACGTCCTGACTTTC
>-|-|13|TRBJ1-5|TRBV28
CASTRTLGRPQHF
TGTGCCAGCACTCGAACCCTTGGGCGGCCCCAGCATTTT
>-|-|15|TRBJ2-3|TRBV30
CAWSKGGTSTDTQYF
TGTGCCTGGAGTAAAGGGGGAACTAGCACAGATACGCAGTATTTT
>TRBD1|-|14|TRBJ1-4|TRBV5-1
CASSFGTGSEKLFF
TGCGCCAGCAGCTTCGGGACAGGGAGTGAAAAACTGTTTTTT
>TRBD1|-|13|TRBJ1-5|TRBV7-6
CASSGDREQPQHF
TGTGCCAGCAGCGGGGACAGGGAGCAGCCCCAGCATTTT
>TRBD1|-|14|TRBJ2-7|TRBV6-6
CASSYEQGAHEQYF
TGTGCCAGCAGTTACGAGCAGGGGGCCCACGAGCAGTACTTC
>TRBD2|-|19|TRBJ2-3|TRBV19
CASSIDWGLAGGEADTQYF
TGTGCCAGTAGTATAGATTGGGGACTAGCGGGAGGCGAGGCAGATACGCAGTATTTT
>TRBD2|few|14|TRBJ2-5|TRBV2
CASQEREGPETQYF
TGTGCCTCTCAGGAGCGGGAGGGCCCAGAGACCCAGTACTTC
>-|-|12|TRBJ2-3|TRBV2
CARDGGADTQYF
TGTGCCAGGGACGGCGGGGCAGATACGCAGTATTTT
>TRBD2|-|17|TRBJ2-3|TRBV4-2
CASSQDWEGRGTDTQYF
TGTGCCAGCAGCCAAGACTGGGAGGGGCGCGGGACAGATACGCAGTATTTT
>TRBD1|-|13|TRBJ2-7|TRBV5-1
CASSLGQGGEQYF
TGCGCCAGCAGCTTGGGACAGGGTGGGGAGCAGTACTTC
>-|-|17|TRBJ2-3|TRBV5-6
CAGTPLLAGLGTDTQYF
TGTGCCGGCACCCCTCTCCTTGCAGGGTTGGGGACAGATACGCAGTATTTT
>TRBD1|few|15|TRBJ1-2|TRBV11-2
CASSLGSGGAVGYTF
TGTGCCAGCAGCTTGGGATCAGGGGGCGCGGTTGGCTACACCTTC
>-|-|16|TRBJ1-5|TRBV10-1
CASNGLPGHLNQPQHF
TGCGCCAGCAATGGACTCCCGGGACATCTCAATCAGCCCCAGCATTTT
>TRBD1|few|16|TRBJ2-5|TRBV9
CASSARTGRSQETQYF
TGTGCCAGCAGCGCGAGGACAGGGAGGTCCCAAGAGACCCAGTACTTC
>-|-|14|TRBJ2-3|TRBV7-9
CASSVSSGTDTQYF
TGTGCCAGCAGCGTCTCTAGCGGCACAGATACGCAGTATTTT
>-|-|14|TRBJ1-2|TRBV5-4
CASSSGTLGHGYTF
TGTGCCAGCAGTAGCGGGACGCTGGGGCATGGCTACACCTTC
>TRBD1|-|13|TRBJ2-7|TRBV6-5
CASNRQGAYEQYF
TGTGCCAGCAATAGACAGGGGGCGTACGAGCAGTACTTC
>-|-|11|TRBJ2-5|TRBV7-9
CASSLSTAQYF
TGTGCCAGCAGCTTATCGACTGCCCAGTACTTC
>TRBD2|few|17|TRBJ2-3|TRBV5-1
CASSLAPSGRAGDTQYF
TGCGCCAGCAGCTTGGCACCTAGCGGGAGGGCCGGAGATACGCAGTATTTT
>-|-|13|TRBJ1-4|TRBV6-6
CASRQTREEKLFF
TGTGCCAGCCGACAGACCCGGGAGGAAAAACTGTTTTTT
>-|few|15|TRBJ1-1|TRBV10-3
CAITRGGALNTEAFF
TGTGCCATCACGCGGGGGGGCGCGTTGAACACTGAAGCTTTCTTT
>-|-|12|TRBJ2-3|TRBV7-9
CASSLNRDTQYF
TGTGCCAGCAGCCTCAACAGGGACACGCAGTATTTT
>-|-|14|TRBJ2-5|TRBV5-1
CASSLRGRQETQYF
TGCGCCAGCAGCTTGCGCGGCAGACAAGAGACCCAGTACTTC
>-|-|14|TRBJ1-2|TRBV27
CASSSTGDNYGYTF
TGTGCCAGCAGTTCGACAGGAGATAACTATGGCTACACCTTC
>-|-|13|TRBJ1-1|TRBV5-1
CASSFRGSTEAFF
TGCGCCAGCAGCTTTAGGGGGAGCACTGAAGCTTTCTTT
>TRBD1|-|14|TRBJ2-3|TRBV2
CASRDRGSADTQYF
TGTGCCAGCAGGGACAGGGGGTCTGCAGATACGCAGTATTTT
>-|-|15|TRBJ1-2|TRBV6-5
CASSYRAGGIYGYTF
TGTGCCAGCAGTTACCGGGCAGGAGGGATCTATGGCTACACCTTC
>TRBD1|-|15|TRBJ1-6|TRBV28
CASSFGQGYNSPLHF
TGTGCCAGCAGTTTTGGACAGGGTTATAATTCACCCCTCCACTTT
>TRBD1|-|15|TRBJ2-7|TRBV18
CASSPLTGTSYEQYF
TGTGCCAGCTCACCACTGACAGGGACCTCCTACGAGCAGTACTTC
>TRBD2|-|14|TRBJ2-7|TRBV5-1
CASGELARPYEQYF
TGCGCCAGCGGCGAACTAGCGCGTCCCTACGAGCAGTACTTC
>TRBD1|once|15|TRBJ2-3|TRBV28
CASSPSGQGADTQYF
TGTGCCAGCAGTCCCTCGGGACAGGGGGCAGATACGCAGTATTTT
>-|few|16|TRBJ2-5|TRBV5-1
CASSLDLGDLTGEQYF
TGCGCCAGCAGCTTGGATTTGGGGGACCTTACGGGGGAGCAGTACTTC
>TRBD1|-|17|TRBJ2-1|TRBV10-3
CAIRENPGTGGDNEQFF
TGTGCCATCAGGGAAAATCCCGGGACAGGGGGGGACAATGAGCAGTTCTTC
>-|-|15|TRBJ2-1|TRBV7-3
CASSQTGTQSGEQFF
TGTGCCAGCAGCCAAACCGGGACTCAATCTGGTGAGCAGTTCTTC
>-|once|13|TRBJ1-1|TRBV5-1
CASSLSTEAEAFF
TGCGCCAGCAGCTTGTCGACAGAAGCTGAAGCTTTCTTT
>-|-|13|TRBJ1-5|TRBV7-2
CASSLEGIQPQHF
TGTGCCAGCAGCTTAGAGGGGATCCAGCCCCAGCATTTT
>-|once|15|TRBJ2-3|TRBV11-3
CASSPRGTSTDTQYF
TGTGCCAGCAGCCCCCGGGGGACTAGCACAGATACGCAGTATTTT